The sequence of this TCR beta chain was determined in a study of PD-L1 blockade in urothelial cancer. Background on the study: Patients commenced atezolizumab around 2014, and it was given at 1,200 mg intravenously every 3 weeks. The study recovered a median of roughly 140,000 T cells per blood sample.

Using immunoSEQ multiplex PCR, the repertoire was profiled, and TCRdb retains in-frame clones only, with some absent. Found here are approximately 71,000 clones, approximately 88% of them singletons; the top ten hold around 3.3%. The sample was PBMCs, taken around atezolizumab (anti-PD-L1) treatment. This sequence was found in a man aged 55 to 70 with urothelial cancer.

The CDR3 reads CASTIGLVPGELFF. CDR3 DNA sequence: TGTGCCAGCACCATCGGACTAGTCCCCGGGGAGCTGTTTTTT. The chain has TRBV11-2 and TRBJ2-2; 7 nucleotides align to TRBD2. CDR3 length: 14 residues. Germline trimming cut 7 bases from V and 6 bases from J; bases unmatched to any gene: 8. The germline CDR1 and CDR2 sequences are SGHAT and FQNNGV.